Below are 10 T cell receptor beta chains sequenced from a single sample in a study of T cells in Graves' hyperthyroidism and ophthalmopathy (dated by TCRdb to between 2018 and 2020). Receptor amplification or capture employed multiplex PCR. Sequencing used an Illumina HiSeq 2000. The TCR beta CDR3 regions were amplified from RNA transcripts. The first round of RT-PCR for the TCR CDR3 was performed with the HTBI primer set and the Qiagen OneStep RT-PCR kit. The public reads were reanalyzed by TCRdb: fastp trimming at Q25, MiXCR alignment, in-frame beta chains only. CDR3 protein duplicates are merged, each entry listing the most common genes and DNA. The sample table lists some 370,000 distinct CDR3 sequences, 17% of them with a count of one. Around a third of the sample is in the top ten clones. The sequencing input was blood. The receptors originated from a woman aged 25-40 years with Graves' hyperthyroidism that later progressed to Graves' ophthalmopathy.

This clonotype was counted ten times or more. CDR3 protein: CASSSRGRLDGYTF. The DNA of the CDR3 is TGTGCCAGCAGCTCCAGGGGAAGGCTGGATGGCTACACCTTC. The chain joins TRBV11-2 to TRBJ1-2, with D possibly TRBD1 on 6 matching bases. V gave up 4 bases and J gave up 6 bases, with 15 bases separating them. This CDR3 comprises 14 residues. Germline CDR1 reads SGHAT; CDR2 reads FQNNGV. The full variable domain, rest sourced from reference TRBV11-2 and TRBJ1-2, is EAGVAQSPRYKIIEKRQSVAFWCNPISGHATLYWYQQILGQGPKLLIQFQNNGVVDDSQLPKDRFSAERLKGVDSTLKIQPAKLEDSAVYLCASSSRGRLDGYTFGSGTRLTVV.

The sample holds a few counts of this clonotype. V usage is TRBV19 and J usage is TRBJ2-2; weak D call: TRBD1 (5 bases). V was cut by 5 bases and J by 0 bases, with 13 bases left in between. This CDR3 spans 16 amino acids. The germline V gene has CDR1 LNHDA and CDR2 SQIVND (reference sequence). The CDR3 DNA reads TGTGCCAGTAGTTTCATTCAGGGTCCGAACACCGGGGAGCTGTTTTTT. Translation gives CASSFIQGPNTGELFF.

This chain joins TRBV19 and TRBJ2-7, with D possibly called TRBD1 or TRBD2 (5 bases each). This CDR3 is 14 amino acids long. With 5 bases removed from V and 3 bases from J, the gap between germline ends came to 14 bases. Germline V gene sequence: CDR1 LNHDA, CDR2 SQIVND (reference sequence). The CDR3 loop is CASSARDGFYEQYF. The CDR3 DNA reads TGTGCCAGTAGTGCCCGGGACGGGTTCTACGAGCAGTACTTC.

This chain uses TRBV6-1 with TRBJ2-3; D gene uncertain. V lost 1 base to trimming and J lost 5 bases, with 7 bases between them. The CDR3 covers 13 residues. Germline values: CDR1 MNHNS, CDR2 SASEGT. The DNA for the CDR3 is TGTGCCAGCAGTGAAGGGCGAGGAGATACGCAGTATTTT. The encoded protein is CASSEGRGDTQYF.

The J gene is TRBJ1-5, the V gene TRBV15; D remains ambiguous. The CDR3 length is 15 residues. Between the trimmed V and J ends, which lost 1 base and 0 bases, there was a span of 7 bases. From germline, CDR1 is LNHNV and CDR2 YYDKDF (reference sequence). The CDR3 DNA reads TGTGCCACCAGCAGAGTACGGGTTAGCAATCAGCCCCAGCATTTT. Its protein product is CATSRVRVSNQPQHF.

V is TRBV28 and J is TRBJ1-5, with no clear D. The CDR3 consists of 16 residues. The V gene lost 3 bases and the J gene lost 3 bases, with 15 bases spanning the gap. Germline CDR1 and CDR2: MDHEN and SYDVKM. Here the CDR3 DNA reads TGTGCCAGCAGTTTCTGGCAGCTCAAAATCAATCAGCCCCAGCATTTT. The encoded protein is CASSFWQLKINQPQHF.

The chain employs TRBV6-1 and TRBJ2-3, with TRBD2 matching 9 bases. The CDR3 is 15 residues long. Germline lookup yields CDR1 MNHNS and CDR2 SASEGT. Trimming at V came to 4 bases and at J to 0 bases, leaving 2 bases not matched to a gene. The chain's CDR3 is CASSALAGSTDTQYF. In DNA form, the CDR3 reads TGTGCCAGCAGTGCACTAGCGGGTAGCACAGATACGCAGTATTTT.

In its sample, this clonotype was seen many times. CDR3 nucleotide sequence: TGTGCCAGCAGCCCAAGTAGGGGGAGCTCCTACGAGCAGTACTTC. It encodes CASSPSRGSSYEQYF. V and J are TRBV7-8 and TRBJ2-7, with D possibly being TRBD1 (6 bases). This CDR3 is built from 15 residues. Looked up from germline, CDR1 is SGHVS and CDR2 is FQNEAQ. Trimming stripped 5 bases from V and 0 bases from J, with 14 bases between.

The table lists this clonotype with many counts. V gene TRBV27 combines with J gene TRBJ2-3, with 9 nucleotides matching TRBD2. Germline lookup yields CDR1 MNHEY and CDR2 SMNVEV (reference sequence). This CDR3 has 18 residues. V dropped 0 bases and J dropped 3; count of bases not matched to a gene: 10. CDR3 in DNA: TGTGCCAGCAGTTTATCGCAGGATAGCGGGAGTGTGACAGATACGCAGTATTTT. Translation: CASSLSQDSGSVTDTQYF.

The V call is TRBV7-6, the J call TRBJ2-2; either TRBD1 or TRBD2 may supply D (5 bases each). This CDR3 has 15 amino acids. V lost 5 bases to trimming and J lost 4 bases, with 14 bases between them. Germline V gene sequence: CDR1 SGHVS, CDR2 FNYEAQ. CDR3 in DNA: TGTGCCAGCAGCCCTACTAGGGGTGGCACCGGGGAGCTGTTTTTT. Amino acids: CASSPTRGGTGELFF.